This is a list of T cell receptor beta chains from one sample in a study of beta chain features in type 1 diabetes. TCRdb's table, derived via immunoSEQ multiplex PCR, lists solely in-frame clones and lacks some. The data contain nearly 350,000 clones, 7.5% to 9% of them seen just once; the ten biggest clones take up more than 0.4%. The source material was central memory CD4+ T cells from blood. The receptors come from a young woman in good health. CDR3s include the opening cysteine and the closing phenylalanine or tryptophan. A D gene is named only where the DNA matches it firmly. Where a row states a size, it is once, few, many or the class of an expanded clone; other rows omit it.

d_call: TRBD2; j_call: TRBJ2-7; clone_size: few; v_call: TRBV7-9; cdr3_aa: CASSPLERDGPSYEQYF; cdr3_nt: TGTGCCAGCAGCCCCCTGGAGCGGGATGGGCCATCCTACGAGCAGTACTTC
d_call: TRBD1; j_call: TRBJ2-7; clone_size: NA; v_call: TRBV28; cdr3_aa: CASRSGTGLIEQYF; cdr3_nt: TGTGCCAGCAGATCGGGGACAGGGCTGATCGAGCAGTACTTC
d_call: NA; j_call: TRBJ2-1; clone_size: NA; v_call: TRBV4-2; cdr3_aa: CACSQEGHGSESYNEQFF; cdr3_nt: TGTGCCTGCAGCCAAGAAGGTCACGGGAGTGAATCCTACAATGAGCAGTTCTTC
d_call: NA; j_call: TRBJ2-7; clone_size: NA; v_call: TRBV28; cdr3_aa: CATGPYEQYF; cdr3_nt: TGTGCCACCGGCCCCTACGAGCAGTACTTC
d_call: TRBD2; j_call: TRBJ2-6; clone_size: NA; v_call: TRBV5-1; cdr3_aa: CASRDLRGSGANVLTF; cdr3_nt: TGCGCCAGCAGAGATTTGCGGGGGTCTGGGGCCAACGTCCTGACTTTC
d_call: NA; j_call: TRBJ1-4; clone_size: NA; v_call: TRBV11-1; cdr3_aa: CASSLGSDVFNEKLFF; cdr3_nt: TGTGCCAGCAGCTTAGGCAGCGACGTATTCAATGAAAAACTGTTTTTT
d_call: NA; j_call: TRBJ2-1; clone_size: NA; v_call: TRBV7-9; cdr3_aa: CASTLGLTSYNEQFF; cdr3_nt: TGTGCCAGCACGCTCGGGCTTACCTCCTACAATGAGCAGTTCTTC
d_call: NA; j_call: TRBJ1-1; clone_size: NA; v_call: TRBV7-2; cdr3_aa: CASSLAGRGAFF; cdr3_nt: TGTGCCAGCAGCTTAGCAGGGCGGGGAGCTTTCTTT
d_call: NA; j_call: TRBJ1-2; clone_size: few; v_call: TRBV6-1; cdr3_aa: CASSSYGYTF; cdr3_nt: TGTGCCAGCAGTTCATATGGCTACACCTTC
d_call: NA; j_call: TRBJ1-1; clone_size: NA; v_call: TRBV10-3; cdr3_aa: CAISESGQPEAFF; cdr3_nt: TGTGCCATCAGTGAATCGGGGCAGCCTGAAGCTTTCTTT
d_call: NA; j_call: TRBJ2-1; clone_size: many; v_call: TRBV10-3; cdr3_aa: CAIREYNEQFF; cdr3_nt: TGTGCCATCAGGGAGTACAATGAGCAGTTCTTC
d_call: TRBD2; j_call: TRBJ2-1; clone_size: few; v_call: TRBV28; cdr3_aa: CASSLIAGGGSSYNEQFF; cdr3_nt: TGTGCCAGCAGTTTAATAGCGGGAGGGGGAAGCTCCTACAATGAGCAGTTCTTC
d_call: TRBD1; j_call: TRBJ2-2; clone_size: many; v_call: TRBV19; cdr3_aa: CASSSGQGANQGTGELFF; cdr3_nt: TGTGCCAGTAGTTCGGGACAGGGGGCCAACCAGGGCACCGGGGAGCTGTTTTTT
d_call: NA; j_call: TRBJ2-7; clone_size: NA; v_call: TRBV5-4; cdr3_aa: CASSLAQGKSYEQYF; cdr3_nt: TGTGCCAGCAGCTTGGCCCAGGGAAAGTCCTACGAGCAGTACTTC
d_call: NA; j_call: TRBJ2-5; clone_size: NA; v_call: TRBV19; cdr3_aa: CASSISREETQYF; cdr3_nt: TGTGCCAGTAGTATCTCTCGGGAAGAGACCCAGTACTTC
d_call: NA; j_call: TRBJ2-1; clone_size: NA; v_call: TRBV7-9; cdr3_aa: CASSLATSPYNEQFF; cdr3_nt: TGTGCCAGCAGCTTGGCCACTAGCCCCTACAATGAGCAGTTCTTC
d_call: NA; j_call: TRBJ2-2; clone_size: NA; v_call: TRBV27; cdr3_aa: CASSLSPGGASPGELFF; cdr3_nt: TGTGCCAGCAGTTTATCGCCCGGGGGAGCTTCACCCGGGGAGCTGTTTTTT
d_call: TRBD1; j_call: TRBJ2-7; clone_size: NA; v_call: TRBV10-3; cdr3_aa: CAISEGVNRGEQYF; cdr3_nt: TGTGCCATCAGTGAAGGGGTTAACAGGGGCGAGCAGTACTTC
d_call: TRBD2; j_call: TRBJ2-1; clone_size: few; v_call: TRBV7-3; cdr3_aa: CASNSAGGQFF; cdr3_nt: TGTGCCAGCAATTCAGCGGGAGGGCAGTTCTTC
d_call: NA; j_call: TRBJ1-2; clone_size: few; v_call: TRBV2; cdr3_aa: CASRENRVGYTF; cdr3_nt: TGTGCCAGCAGGGAAAACAGGGTAGGCTACACCTTC
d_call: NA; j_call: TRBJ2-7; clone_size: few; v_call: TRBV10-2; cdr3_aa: CASGSHYEQYF; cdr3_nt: TGCGCCAGCGGGAGTCACTACGAGCAGTACTTC
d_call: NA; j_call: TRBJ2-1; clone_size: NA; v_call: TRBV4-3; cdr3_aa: CASSKGVSGGTSYNEQFF; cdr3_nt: TGCGCCAGCAGCAAAGGGGTTTCTGGCGGGACATCCTACAATGAGCAGTTCTTC
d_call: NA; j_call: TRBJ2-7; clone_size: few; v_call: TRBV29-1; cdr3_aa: CSVADSNYEQYF; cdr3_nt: TGCAGCGTTGCGGACAGCAACTACGAGCAGTACTTC
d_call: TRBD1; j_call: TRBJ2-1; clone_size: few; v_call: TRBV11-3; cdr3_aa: CASSPAGQGPYNEQFF; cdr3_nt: TGTGCCAGCAGCCCCGCAGGACAGGGACCCTACAATGAGCAGTTCTTC
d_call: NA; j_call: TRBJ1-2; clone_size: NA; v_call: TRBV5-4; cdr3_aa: CASSGRGTRDYGYTF; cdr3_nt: TGTGCCAGCAGCGGCAGGGGCACCCGGGACTATGGCTACACCTTC
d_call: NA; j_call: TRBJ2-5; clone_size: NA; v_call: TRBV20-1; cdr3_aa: CSASRRAQYF; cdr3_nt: TGCAGTGCTAGTAGGAGGGCCCAGTACTTC
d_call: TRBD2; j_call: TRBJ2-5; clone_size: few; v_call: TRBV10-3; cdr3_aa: CASSYWLAGSTETQYF; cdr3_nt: TGTGCCAGCAGTTATTGGTTAGCGGGATCCACAGAGACCCAGTACTTC
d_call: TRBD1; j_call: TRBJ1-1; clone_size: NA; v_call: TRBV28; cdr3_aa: CASTYDRGLGDTEAFF; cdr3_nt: TGTGCCAGCACGTACGACAGGGGATTGGGAGACACTGAAGCTTTCTTT
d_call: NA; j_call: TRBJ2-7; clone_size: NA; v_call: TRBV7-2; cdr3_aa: CASSTATGTASYEQYF; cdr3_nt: TGTGCCAGCAGTACCGCGACAGGTACTGCCTCCTACGAGCAGTACTTC
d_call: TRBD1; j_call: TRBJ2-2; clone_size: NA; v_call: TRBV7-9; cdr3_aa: CASSSSLGQVFSAGELFF; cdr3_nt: TGTGCCAGCAGCTCCTCGCTGGGACAGGTTTTCAGCGCCGGGGAGCTGTTTTTT
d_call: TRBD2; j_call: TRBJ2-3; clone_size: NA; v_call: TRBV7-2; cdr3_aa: CASSLGLAGLDTQYF; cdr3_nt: TGTGCCAGCAGCTTAGGACTAGCGGGGTTAGATACGCAGTATTTT
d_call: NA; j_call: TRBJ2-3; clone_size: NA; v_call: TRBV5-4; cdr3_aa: CASSKGLLSIDTQYF; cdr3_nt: TGTGCCAGCAGCAAGGGACTCCTGTCCATCGATACGCAGTATTTT
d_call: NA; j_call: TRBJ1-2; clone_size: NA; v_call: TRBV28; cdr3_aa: CASSFVGQIPRNYGYTF; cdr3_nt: TGTGCCAGCAGTTTTGTAGGGCAAATACCGAGGAACTATGGCTACACCTTC
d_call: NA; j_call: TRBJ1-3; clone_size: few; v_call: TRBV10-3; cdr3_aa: CAISVSPGGGNTIYF; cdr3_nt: TGTGCCATCAGTGTCTCGCCTGGCGGAGGAAACACCATATATTTT
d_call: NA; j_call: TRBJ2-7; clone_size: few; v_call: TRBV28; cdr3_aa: CASSSRQARYEQYF; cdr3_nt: TGTGCCAGCAGTTCTCGACAGGCAAGATACGAGCAGTACTTC
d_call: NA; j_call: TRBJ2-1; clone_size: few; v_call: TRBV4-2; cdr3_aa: CASSQDGGDDEQFF; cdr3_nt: TGTGCCAGCAGCCAAGATGGGGGAGACGATGAGCAGTTCTTC
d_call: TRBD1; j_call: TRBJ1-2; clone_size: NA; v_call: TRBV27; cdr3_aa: CASSGDRSYGYTF; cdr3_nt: TGTGCCAGCAGTGGGGACAGAAGTTATGGCTACACCTTC
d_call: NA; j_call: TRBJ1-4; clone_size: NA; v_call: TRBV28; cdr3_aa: CASSLRGTPATNEKLFF; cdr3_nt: TGTGCCAGCAGTTTGAGGGGTACCCCGGCAACTAATGAAAAACTGTTTTTT
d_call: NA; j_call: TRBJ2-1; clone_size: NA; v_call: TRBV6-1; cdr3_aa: CASSEAWRASSYNEQFF; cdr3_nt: TGTGCCAGCAGTGAAGCTTGGCGGGCCAGCTCCTACAATGAGCAGTTCTTC
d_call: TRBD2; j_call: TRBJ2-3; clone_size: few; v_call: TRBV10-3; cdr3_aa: CAISPGLAITDTQYF; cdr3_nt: TGTGCCATCAGCCCGGGACTAGCGATCACAGATACGCAGTATTTT
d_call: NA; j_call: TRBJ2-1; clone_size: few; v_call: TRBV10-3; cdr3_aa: CAISHPGTFNEQFF; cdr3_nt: TGTGCCATCAGTCACCCCGGGACGTTCAATGAGCAGTTCTTC
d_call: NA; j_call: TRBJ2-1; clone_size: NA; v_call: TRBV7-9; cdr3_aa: CASSPSGRISYNEQFF; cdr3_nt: TGTGCCAGCAGCCCGAGTGGGAGGATCTCCTACAATGAGCAGTTCTTC
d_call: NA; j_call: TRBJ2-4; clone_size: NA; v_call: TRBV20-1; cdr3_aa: CSARNRHF; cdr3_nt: TGCAGTGCTAGAAACCGTCACTTC